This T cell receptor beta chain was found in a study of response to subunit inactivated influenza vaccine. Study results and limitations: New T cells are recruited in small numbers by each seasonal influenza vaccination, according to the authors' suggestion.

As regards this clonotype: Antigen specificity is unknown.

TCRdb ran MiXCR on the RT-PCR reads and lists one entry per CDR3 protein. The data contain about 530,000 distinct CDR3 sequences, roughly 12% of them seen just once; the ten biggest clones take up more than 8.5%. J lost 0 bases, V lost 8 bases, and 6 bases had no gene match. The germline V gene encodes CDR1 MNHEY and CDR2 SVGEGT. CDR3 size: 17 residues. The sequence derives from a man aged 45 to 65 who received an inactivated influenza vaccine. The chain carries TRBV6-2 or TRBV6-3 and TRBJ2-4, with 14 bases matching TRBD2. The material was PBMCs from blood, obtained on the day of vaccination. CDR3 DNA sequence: TGTGCCAGCGGGACTAGCGGGGGTGTACTAGCCAAAAACATTCAGTACTTC. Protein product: CASGTSGGVLAKNIQYF.